What follows describes a single T cell receptor (beta chain). This specimen comes from a study of blood T cell repertoires in COVID-19. On the study more broadly: Whether acute or convalescent, the COVID-19 samples came from the United States, Italy and Spain.

From germline, CDR1 is MGHRA and CDR2 YSYEKL. Trimming took off 0 bases at V and 3 bases at J, with 6 bases between the two ends. This CDR3 is 13 amino acids long. As originally analysed: The authors estimated nucleated cell counts from reference gene primer amplification. Measured with immunoSEQ multiplex PCR; TCRdb has only the in-frame clones, and not every one. The D gene and trimming were derived from the DNA, and the V and J assignments and clone size from that table. The data show some 220,000 clones, roughly 80% seen once. The source material was peripheral blood. The chain employs TRBV4-1 and TRBJ2-7; D not certain. The receptor's source is a woman aged 60-75 years with active or convalescent COVID-19. CDR3 nucleotide sequence: TGCGCCAGCAGCCAAGATCACGGCTACGAGCAGTACTTC. It translates to CASSQDHGYEQYF.